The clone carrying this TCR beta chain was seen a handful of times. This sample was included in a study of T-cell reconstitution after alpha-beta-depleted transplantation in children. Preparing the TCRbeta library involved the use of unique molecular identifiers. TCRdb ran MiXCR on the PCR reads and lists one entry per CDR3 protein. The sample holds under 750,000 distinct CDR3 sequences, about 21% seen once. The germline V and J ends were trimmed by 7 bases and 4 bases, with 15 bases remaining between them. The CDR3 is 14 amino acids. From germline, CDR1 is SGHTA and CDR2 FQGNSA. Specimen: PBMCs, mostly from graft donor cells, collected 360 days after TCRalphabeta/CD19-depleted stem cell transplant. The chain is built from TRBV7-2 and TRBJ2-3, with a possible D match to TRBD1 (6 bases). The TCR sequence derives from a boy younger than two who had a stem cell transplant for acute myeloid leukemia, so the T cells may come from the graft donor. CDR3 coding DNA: TGTGCCAGCAACCGACAGGTTGTTGCAGATACGCAGTATTTT. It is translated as CASNRQVVADTQYF.